These 23 T cell receptor beta chains share one sample of origin, sequenced in a study of beta chain features in type 1 diabetes. General study findings and limits: Shortening of TCRB CDR3s, moderate but significant, appeared in all four CD4+ subsets of Type 1 diabetes patients.

These receptors' targets are unknown. Every isolated RNA sample was fully reverse transcribed, so sequencing captured expressed TCRB transcripts. Clones were read by immunoSEQ multiplex PCR, and TCRdb kept only the in-frame ones, dropping some. This sample has nearly 700,000 clones, with about an eighth found just once. The specimen was naive CD4+ T cells from blood. Every receptor here comes from a man between 18 and 29 years old with type 1 diabetes.

CDR3: CASSPTAGSDYGYTF. The CDR3 bases are TGTGCCAGCAGCCCAACGGCGGGCAGTGACTATGGCTACACCTTC. This chain uses TRBV27 with TRBJ1-2; D not resolved. Trimming took off 6 bases at V and 3 bases at J, with 17 bases between the two ends. Per the germline V gene, CDR1 is MNHEY and CDR2 is SMNVEV (reference sequence). CDR3 size: 15 residues.

This clone was detected only a few times. The rearrangement uses TRBV18 and TRBJ1-1, with D tentatively TRBD1 (5 bases). The CDR3 sequence is 13 residues long. The ends were cut back, 4 bases at V and 6 bases at J, with 12 bases in the middle. Germline loops: CDR1 KGHSH, CDR2 LQKENI. CDR3: CASSLNGHPEAFF. CDR3 nucleotides: TGTGCCAGCTCACTTAATGGACACCCTGAAGCTTTCTTT.

V gene TRBV5-1 combines with J gene TRBJ2-7; 7 bases line up with TRBD1. The CDR3 contains 14 residues. V trimming: 3 bases; J trimming: 3 bases; junction bases outside the gene matches: 6. In germline, CDR1 is SGHRS, CDR2 YFSETQ. The CDR3 coding sequence is TGCGCCAGCAGCTGGGACAGACCGAACTACGAGCAGTACTTC. Protein: CASSWDRPNYEQYF.

This clone was seen a handful of times. DNA for the CDR3: TGTGCCTGGAGTCACAGCAACAATCAGCCCCAGCATTTT. Its protein product is CAWSHSNNQPQHF. The J gene is TRBJ1-5, the V gene TRBV30; no clear D. The germline CDR1 and CDR2 sequences are GTSNPN and SVGIG (reference sequence). V lost 2 bases and J 3 bases, leaving 8 bases between the germline ends. The CDR3 sequence is 13 residues long.

This clone was counted between two and nine times. The gene calls are TRBV15 and TRBJ2-3; 15 bases match TRBD2. V shed 3 bases and J 6 bases; nucleotides not matched to a gene: 16. The CDR3 is 20 residues long. The germline V gene encodes CDR1 LNHNV and CDR2 YYDKDF (reference sequence). The CDR3 DNA reads TGTGCCACCAGCAGTCGACCGGGACTAGCGGGGGGCCCCTCTGTTGATACGCAGTATTTT. Its protein product is CATSSRPGLAGGPSVDTQYF.

The chain joins TRBV5-4 to TRBJ2-2; D perhaps matches TRBD2 (6 bases). Looked up from germline, CDR1 is SGHNT and CDR2 is YYREEE (reference sequence). CDR3 size: 16 residues. Trimming stripped 6 bases from V and 0 bases from J, with 15 bases between. DNA for the CDR3: TGTGCCAGCACCCCTATGGAGGGAGCGAACACCGGGGAGCTGTTTTTT. It codes for CASTPMEGANTGELFF.

The V and J genes are TRBV7-3 and TRBJ2-7; D is unclear. V was cut by 6 bases and J by 7 bases, with 19 bases left in between. The CDR3 contains 14 residues. Per the germline V gene, CDR1 is SGHTA and CDR2 is FQGTGA. In nucleotides, the CDR3 is TGTGCCAGCAGACCGCCCGGTCCCGGAAATGAGCAGTACTTC. It translates to CASRPPGPGNEQYF.

CDR3 DNA: TGTGCCAGTAGTGGGATCAGGGAGAGGAATCAGCCCCAGCATTTT. Translated, it gives CASSGIRERNQPQHF. This chain connects TRBV19 to TRBJ1-5; maybe TRBD1 (5 bases). The CDR3 consists of 15 residues. V lost 5 bases and J lost 4, with 15 bases in between. Per the germline V gene, CDR1 is LNHDA and CDR2 is SQIVND (reference sequence).

A few counts support this clone. J is TRBJ2-7 and V is TRBV28, with TRBD2 matching over 8 bases. The CDR3 loop spans 14 amino acids. Looked up from germline, CDR1 is MDHEN and CDR2 is SYDVKM. With 8 bases clipped from V and 0 bases from J, the junction kept 6 bases outside the gene matches. CDR3 residues: CASFSSGSSYEQYF. The DNA of the CDR3 is TGTGCCAGCTTTTCTAGCGGGTCCTCCTACGAGCAGTACTTC.

The rearrangement links TRBV30 to TRBJ1-5; TRBD1 aligns across 11 bases. The germline gives CDR1 GTSNPN, CDR2 SVGIG (reference sequence). V dropped 5 bases and J dropped 5; count of bases not matched to a gene: 5. This CDR3 contains 14 residues. CDR3 protein: CAWGTGGMDQPQHF. In nucleotides, the CDR3 is TGTGCCTGGGGGACAGGGGGAATGGATCAGCCCCAGCATTTT.

The CDR3, as DNA: TGTGCCTGGAGTGTTATAGGGGGAAACACCATATATTTT. This sequence encodes CAWSVIGGNTIYF. This chain uses TRBV30 with TRBJ1-3; D is unresolved. Trimming stripped 0 bases from V and 4 bases from J, with 7 bases between. The CDR3 is 13 residues long. Germline CDR1 reads GTSNPN; CDR2 reads SVGIG (reference sequence).

Worth noting for this clone: Additional DNA sequences in this sample encode the identical CDR3. This sequence joins TRBV28 and TRBJ2-1; 8 bases line up with TRBD2. J lost 3 bases, V lost 2 bases, and 0 bases had no gene match. The V gene's germline CDR1 is MDHEN and CDR2 SYDVKM. The CDR3 has 14 amino acids. CDR3 residues: CASSLAGGYNEQFF. In DNA, the CDR3 is TGTGCCAGCAGTTTAGCGGGGGGCTACAATGAGCAGTTCTTC.

In this sample, this clone turned up a few times. The chain has TRBV7-2 and TRBJ2-7; 9 nucleotides match TRBD2. Trimming removed 1 base from V and 6 bases from J; junction bases left unmatched: 13. This CDR3 has 17 residues. Germline lookup yields CDR1 SGHTA and CDR2 FQGNSA. CDR3 in amino acids: CASSLVGGGGGASEQYF. The CDR3 coding sequence is TGTGCCAGCAGCTTAGTTGGAGGCGGCGGGGGGGCCAGCGAGCAGTACTTC. Looking up the rest from reference TRBV7-2 and TRBJ2-7 gives the full variable domain: GAGVSQSPSNKVTEKGKDVELRCDPISGHTALYWYRQSLGQGLEFLIYFQGNSAPDKSGLPSDRFSAERTGGSVSTLTIQRTQQEDSAVYLCASSLVGGGGGASEQYFGPGTRLTVT.

In this sample, this clone turned up a few times. This chain joins TRBV5-8 and TRBJ2-3; D is undetermined. Trimming stripped 0 bases from V and 8 bases from J, with 7 bases between. This CDR3 has 12 amino acids. Germline V gene sequence: CDR1 SGHTS, CDR2 YDEGEE. This chain's CDR3 is CASSLAARTQYF. In nucleotides, the CDR3 is TGTGCCAGCAGCTTGGCCGCCCGTACGCAGTATTTT.

V gene TRBV29-1 combines with J gene TRBJ1-4; 11 bases fit TRBD1. The germline gives CDR1 SQVTM, CDR2 ANQGSEA. V shed 7 bases, J shed 7 bases, and the junction held 2 bases outside the gene matches. This CDR3 region has 12 residues. The CDR3 nucleotides are TGCAGCGGGACAGGGGGCGGTGAAAAACTGTTTTTT. It specifies CSGTGGGEKLFF.

This clone was found a few times. This chain links TRBV6-6 with TRBJ1-1; TRBD1 matches 7 bases. Germline CDR1 and CDR2: MNHNY and SVGAGI (reference sequence). This CDR3 is 14 amino acids long. V lost 4 bases and J lost 1; bases outside the gene matches: 3. The CDR3 loop is CASSSRTGNTEAFF. CDR3 in DNA: TGTGCCAGCAGTTCCCGGACAGGGAACACTGAAGCTTTCTTT.

Only a few counts were recorded for this clone. V usage is TRBV7-9 and J usage is TRBJ1-2, with TRBD1 matching 7 bases. Losses at the gene ends were 1 base for V and 8 bases for J; bases not matched to a gene: 7. The CDR3 runs 14 residues. Germline CDR1 reads SEHNR; CDR2 reads FQNEAQ (reference sequence). CDR3 coding DNA: TGTGCCAGCAGCTTAGGGGCGACAGGGAACGGCTACACCTTC. Its protein is CASSLGATGNGYTF.

This clone was detected a few times. The V and J genes are TRBV18 and TRBJ2-6; D is unresolved. Germline CDR1 KGHSH, CDR2 LQKENI. V was shortened by 1 base and J by 4 bases, with 2 bases between the two germline ends. The CDR3 sequence is 13 residues long. CDR3 residues: CASSPQGANVLTF. The CDR3 DNA sequence: TGTGCCAGCTCACCACAGGGGGCCAACGTCCTGACTTTC.

Here the CDR3 DNA reads TGTGCCAGCACCGACGGGTGGTTCAATGAGCAGTTCTTC. As protein: CASTDGWFNEQFF. The V call is TRBV6-1, the J call TRBJ2-1; D uncertain. Per the germline V gene, CDR1 is MNHNS and CDR2 is SASEGT. The CDR3 is 13 residues long. Between the trimmed V and J ends, which lost 7 bases and 6 bases, there was a span of 13 bases.

V and J are TRBV11-2 and TRBJ1-6; 7 nucleotides line up with TRBD1. CDR3 length: 14 residues. From germline, CDR1 is SGHAT and CDR2 FQNNGV. V lost 5 bases, J lost 8 bases, and 6 bases stayed unmatched. CDR3 loop: CASSPGQEHSPLHF. For the CDR3, the DNA is TGTGCCAGCAGCCCCGGACAGGAGCATTCACCCCTCCACTTT.

This clone was seen a handful of times. The chain uses TRBV2 and TRBJ1-2, with a tentative D call TRBD1 (6 bases). CDR1 and CDR2 from the germline V gene are SNHLY and FYNNEI. This CDR3 is 14 amino acids long. Deletions cut 1 base from V and 7 bases from J, with 13 bases between. Written as DNA, the CDR3 is TGTGCCAGCAGTGAAGAGAGACAGGTGGTTGGCTACACCTTC. Amino acids: CASSEERQVVGYTF. The complete variable domain, with remaining parts taken from reference TRBV2 and TRBJ1-2, reads EPEVTQTPSHQVTQMGQEVILRCVPISNHLYFYWYRQILGQKVEFLVSFYNNEISEKSEIFDDQFSVERPDGSNFTLKIRSTKLEDSAMYFCASSEERQVVGYTFGSGTRLTVV.

V gene TRBV27 combines with J gene TRBJ1-2; D not certain. Trimming left V 3 bases short and J 0 bases short, with 11 bases between. The V gene's germline CDR1 is MNHEY and CDR2 SMNVEV (reference sequence). The CDR3 is made up of 15 amino acids. CDR3 in DNA: TGTGCCAGCAGTTTGATGCTCGGAACTAACTATGGCTACACCTTC. Its translation: CASSLMLGTNYGYTF.

The CDR3 loop reads CAWSVGTGLSQPQHF. Here the CDR3 DNA reads TGTGCCTGGAGTGTAGGGACAGGGCTTTCGCAGCCCCAGCATTTT. The J gene is TRBJ1-5, the V gene TRBV30, with 9 bases lining up with TRBD1. CDR1 is GTSNPN and CDR2 is SVGIG in the germline V gene (reference sequence). Trimming at V came to 0 bases and at J to 7 bases, leaving 7 bases not matched to a gene. CDR3 length equals 15 residues.